The T cell receptor beta chain described here comes from a study of Graves' ophthalmopathy and Graves' hyperthyroidism. At the level of the study: Ophthalmopathy not arising within 18 months of follow-up defined hyperthyroidism as stable.

Points from the study as a whole: With just under 90% sensitivity and roughly 76% specificity, a 13-signature model separated ophthalmopathy from stable hyperthyroidism. Blood also carried most expanded thyroid clonotypes exceeding 0.001 frequency.

Clinical symptoms, serum thyroxine, TRAb, thyroid ultrasound and orbital computed tomography were relied on for diagnosis. TCR beta CDR3 regions were amplified from RNA transcripts. The workflow started with a first-round RT-PCR run with HTBI primers and then moved on to a second-round multiplex PCR. TCRdb independently ran MiXCR on the multiplex PCR reads; one entry per CDR3 protein. The data hold over a million distinct CDR3 sequences, with around a third observed a single time. V lost 3 bases and J 6 bases, leaving 15 bases between the germline ends. CDR3 length: 14 residues. Germline CDR1 SEHNR, CDR2 FQNEAQ (reference sequence). At least ten counts were recorded for this clonotype. Its antigen is unknown.

The genes are TRBV7-9 and TRBJ2-7; no clear D. The material sequenced was peripheral blood or thyroid tissue (not recorded which). This receptor was taken from an adult man with Graves' hyperthyroidism. This chain's CDR3 is CASSFLGAFSEQYF. For the CDR3, the DNA is TGTGCCAGCAGCTTTCTAGGCGCTTTTTCCGAGCAGTACTTC. Complete variable domain (other parts from reference TRBV7-9 and TRBJ2-7): DTGVSQNPRHKITKRGQNVTFRCDPISEHNRLYWYRQTLGQGPEFLTYFQNEAQLEKSRLLSDRFSAERPKGSFSTLEIQRTEQGDSAMYLCASSFLGAFSEQYFGPGTRLTVT.